The rows below give T cell receptor beta chains drawn from one sample of a study. From the 5' RACE reads, TCRdb called clonotypes with MiXCR, one entry per CDR3 protein. The data contain about 7,000 distinct CDR3 sequences, around 50% of them singletons. The specimen sequenced was naive CD4+ T cells sorted from a lymph node. These receptors were taken from a female donor with breast cancer. CDR3s include the opening cysteine and the closing phenylalanine or tryptophan.

v_gene	j_gene	CDR3aa
TRBV7-9	TRBJ1-5	CASSLDSPNQPQHF
TRBV12-3/TRBV12-4	TRBJ2-2	CASSTGLNTGELFF
TRBV12-3/TRBV12-4	TRBJ1-5	CASSLSLGIRFVQPQHF
TRBV7-9	TRBJ2-7	CASSAGGPYEQYF
TRBV25-1	TRBJ1-6	CASSGGSYNSPLHF
TRBV20-1	TRBJ1-2	CSAAQGRGYTF
TRBV6-6	TRBJ2-7	CASSYSGTSGEQYF
TRBV6-5	TRBJ1-2	CASIEYGGLYGYTF
TRBV20-1	TRBJ2-1	CSVSNPIGLEQFF
TRBV29-1	TRBJ1-2	CSGQMGYGYTF
TRBV20-1	TRBJ2-3	CSVGTGAVDTQYF
TRBV12-3/TRBV12-4	TRBJ1-2	CASTPGQAAYGHTF
TRBV7-6	TRBJ2-1	CASSLWPSGSYNEQFF
TRBV20-1	TRBJ1-1	CSAALGPKEAFF
TRBV20-1	TRBJ2-7	CSAGREAPYEQYF
TRBV24-1	TRBJ1-1	CATSDSREAFF
TRBV20-1	TRBJ2-1	CSAQSMTSGRSYNEQFF
TRBV12-3/TRBV12-4	TRBJ2-7	CASSFGAYEQYF
TRBV15	TRBJ2-1	CATSRELRASSSYNEQSF
TRBV7-7	TRBJ2-1	CASSSTSQPNEQFF
TRBV3-1	TRBJ2-2	CASKAGGTGELFF
TRBV7-7	TRBJ2-5	CASSRLPQETQYF
TRBV6-6	TRBJ1-2	CASTAFKQGLYGYTF
TRBV12-3/TRBV12-4	TRBJ2-7	CASSLASAGPPYEQYF
TRBV12-3/TRBV12-4	TRBJ1-5	CASSRTGPNQPQHF
TRBV5-4	TRBJ2-2	CASSSTSANTGELFF
TRBV5-1	TRBJ1-1	CASSLADRLEAFF
TRBV6-1	TRBJ1-6	CASSVQDSYNSPLHF